The T cell receptor (beta chain) under discussion was sequenced for a study of cytomegalovirus exposure and HLA in healthy donors. PCR primers comprised 60 Vbeta and 13 Jbeta primers. Clones were read by immunoSEQ multiplex PCR, and TCRdb kept only the in-frame ones, dropping some. The sample holds 70,000 to 90,000 clones, roughly two thirds seen once. Despite likely unrecorded immune exposures, the donors were nominally healthy at the time of sampling. The CDR3 has 13 amino acids. V gave up 5 bases and J gave up 0 bases, with 7 bases separating them. Germline loops: CDR1 LNHDA, CDR2 SQIVND (reference sequence).

This chain joins TRBV19 and TRBJ2-5; D remains unclear. This sequence originates from a man in his sixties in good health and CMV-seropositive. The specimen was PBMCs. The CDR3 sequence: CASSSNYQETQYF. CDR3 in DNA: TGTGCCAGTAGTTCCAACTACCAAGAGACCCAGTACTTC. Full variable domain (missing parts from reference TRBV19 and TRBJ2-5): DGGITQSPKYLFRKEGQNVTLSCEQNLNHDAMYWYRQDPGQGLRLIYYSQIVNDFQKGDIAEGYSVSREKKESFPLTVTSAQKNPTAFYLCASSSNYQETQYFGPGTRLLVL.